This TCR beta chain was recorded in a study of blood T cell repertoires in COVID-19. For the study at large: Samples taken during acute and convalescent COVID-19 were collected in the United States, Italy and Spain.

This CDR3 contains 13 residues. Sequencing was performed with immunoSEQ multiplex PCR; in TCRdb, only in-frame clones are kept and a portion is missing. The profile shows about 160,000 clones, 87% of them singletons. Patients at the Seattle site were enrolled during active infection and followed longitudinally. The genes are TRBV21-1 and TRBJ1-2; the D segment call TRBD1 is taken from the table without a DNA check. TRBV21-1 is listed as a pseudogene. Sequenced material: peripheral blood. The source of this sequence is a woman aged 65 to 85 with COVID-19, enrolled during active disease. DNA for the CDR3: TGTGCCAGGCAGTCGACAGGGGGCTATGGCTACACCTTC. Translation gives CARQSTGGYGYTF.